Following are 4 T cell receptor beta chains from one sample sequenced in a study of spatial heterogeneity in lung cancer. General study points: Tumor mutation count correlated with how many alpha and beta TCRs expanded intratumorally.

Time point: sample taken at primary tumor resection. Antigens for these TCRs are unknown. TCRdb called the 5' RACE reads again in MiXCR, with one record for every CDR3 protein. The sample contains about 100,000 distinct CDR3 sequences, 4% to 4.5% of which appear only once. Sequences were derived from lung tumor tissue, sampled at surgery. The receptors stem from a male donor with early-stage non-small cell lung cancer.

This clonotype was counted only a few times. The genes are TRBV11-1 and TRBJ2-1, with a tentative D call TRBD2 (6 bases). This CDR3 region has 13 residues. Germline V CDR1 and CDR2: SGHAT, FQDESV (reference sequence). Trimming shortened V by 3 bases and J by 10 bases, and 13 bases separated the two germline ends. The CDR3 region has the DNA TGTGCCAGCAGCTTGAGACTAGTCGGGGAGCAGTTCTTC. Protein sequence: CASSLRLVGEQFF.

The table lists this clonotype with many counts. The rearrangement joins TRBV12-3 or TRBV12-4 to TRBJ1-3; no definite D call. The ends were cut back, 3 bases at V and 8 bases at J, with 5 bases in the middle. CDR3 length: 11 residues. CDR3 residues: CASSFWDTIYF. The DNA for the CDR3 is TGTGCCAGCAGTTTCTGGGACACCATATATTTT.

This clonotype was recorded many times. The chain carries TRBV4-2 and TRBJ2-4; the match to TRBD2 covers 10 bases. The length of the CDR3 is 17 residues. Germline loops: CDR1 LGHNA, CDR2 YNFKEQ. Losses at the gene ends were 5 bases for V and 7 bases for J; bases not matched to a gene: 14. The CDR3 sequence: CASSEAFRAGGMNIQYF. The CDR3 bases are TGTGCCAGCAGCGAGGCCTTCCGAGCGGGAGGGATGAACATTCAGTACTTC.

The sample holds many counts of this clonotype. This chain connects TRBV20-1 to TRBJ1-6, with a possible D match to TRBD1 (5 bases). Trimming stripped 3 bases from V and 7 bases from J, with 19 bases between. CDR3 length equals 16 residues. From germline, CDR1 is DFQATT and CDR2 SNEGSKA (reference sequence). The CDR3 DNA reads TGCAGTGCTAGTGGGACCCCGGGGGGTAACAATTCACCCCTCCACTTT. Encoded protein: CSASGTPGGNNSPLHF.